This TCR beta chain is from a study of T-cell memory formation after mild COVID-19. This clonotype was seen a handful of times. Trimming took 2 bases from V and 5 from J; bases not matched to a gene: 4. This CDR3 comprises 14 residues. Germline V gene sequence: CDR1 MNHEY, CDR2 SVGEGT. TCRdb ran MiXCR on the 5' RACE reads and lists one entry per CDR3 protein. In the table there are about 68,000 distinct CDR3 sequences, 16% of which are singletons. Sequences were obtained from PBMCs or a T cell subset sorted from them (not recorded which). This TCR derives from an adult woman who had mild COVID-19 (a few samples of this study predate the infection). Cell type and time point are not known. The chain carries TRBV6-2 or TRBV6-3 and TRBJ2-7; the match to TRBD2 covers 9 bases. The CDR3 here is CASSYGGGADEQYF. In nucleotides, the CDR3 is TGTGCCAGCAGTTACGGCGGGGGGGCTGACGAGCAGTACTTC.